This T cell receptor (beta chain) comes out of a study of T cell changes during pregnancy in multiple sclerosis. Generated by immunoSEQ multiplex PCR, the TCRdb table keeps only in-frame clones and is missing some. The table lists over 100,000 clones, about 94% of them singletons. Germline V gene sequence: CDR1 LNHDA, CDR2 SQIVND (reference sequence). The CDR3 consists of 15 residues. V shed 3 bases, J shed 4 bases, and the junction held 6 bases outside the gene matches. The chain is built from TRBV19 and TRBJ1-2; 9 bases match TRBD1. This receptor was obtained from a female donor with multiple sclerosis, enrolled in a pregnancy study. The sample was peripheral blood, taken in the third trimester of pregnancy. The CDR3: CASSIEQGAGYGYTF. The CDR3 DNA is TGTGCCAGTAGTATTGAACAGGGGGCTGGCTATGGCTACACCTTC.